These 30 T cell receptor beta chains came from one sample sequenced in a study of blood T cell repertoires in COVID-19. Data came from immunoSEQ multiplex PCR; TCRdb stores just in-frame clones and leaves some out. This sample carries about 70,000 clones, around 83% of them seen once, and the ten largest clones take about 4.2%. Sequencing was carried out using peripheral blood. These receptors originate from a man aged 65 to 79 with active COVID-19.

This clone was counted a few times. V usage is TRBV7-2 and J usage is TRBJ2-5; 9 bases map to TRBD1. The length of the CDR3 is 12 residues. V lost 5 bases, J lost 9 bases, and 4 bases stayed unmatched. The germline CDR1 and CDR2 sequences are SGHTA and FQGNSA. CDR3 amino acids: CASSLRQGAQYF. The CDR3 nucleotides read TGTGCCAGCAGCCTGCGACAGGGGGCCCAGTACTTC.

The J gene is TRBJ1-5, the V gene TRBV14, with D uncertain. Trimming left V 0 bases short and J 7 bases short, with 16 bases between. CDR3 length: 16 residues. CDR1 is SGHDN and CDR2 is FVKESK in the germline V gene. The CDR3 DNA follows: TGTGCCAGCAGCCAAGAGCCCCGGGAGAGGAGGCAGCCCCAGCATTTT. It is translated as CASSQEPRERRQPQHF. Using reference TRBV14 and TRBJ1-5 for the parts outside the CDR3, the full variable domain is EAGVTQFPSHSVIEKGQTVTLRCDPISGHDNLYWYRRVMGKEIKFLLHFVKESKQDESGMPNNRFLAERTGGTYSTLKVQPAELEDSGVYFCASSQEPRERRQPQHFGDGTRLSIL.

The chain is built from TRBV6-5 and TRBJ1-2, with TRBD1 identical over 9 bases. The germline gives CDR1 MNHEY, CDR2 SVGAGI. V trimming: 8 bases; J trimming: 6 bases; junction bases outside the gene matches: 13. The CDR3 has 15 residues. CDR3 DNA: TGTGCCAGCCGGACAACCTGGACAGGGGAGAATGGCTACACCTTC. Its protein is CASRTTWTGENGYTF.

For the CDR3, the DNA is TGTGCCAGCAGGCCCCAGGGGGTCGGGGAGCTGTTTTTT. Translation gives CASRPQGVGELFF. J is TRBJ2-2 and V is TRBV12-3 or TRBV12-4; TRBD1 matches at 7 bases. The CDR3 sequence is 13 residues long. The V and J ends lost 6 bases and 7 bases, in that order; junction bases with no gene match: 5.

This chain uses TRBV5-1 with TRBJ2-3; D gene ambiguous. The CDR3 totals 13 residues. V shed 4 bases and J shed 1 base, with 7 bases lying between them. CDR1 is SGHRS and CDR2 is YFSETQ in the germline V gene. The CDR3 DNA sequence: TGCGCCAGCAGCAACTCGGGCACAGATACGCAGTATTTT. Translation gives CASSNSGTDTQYF.

The chain links TRBV6-2 or TRBV6-3 to TRBJ1-2; 8 positions match TRBD1. The J segment lost 7 bases and the V segment lost 5 bases, leaving 9 bases of the junction unmatched. The germline V gene encodes CDR1 MNHEY and CDR2 SVGEGT. The CDR3 has 14 amino acids. The CDR3 sequence is CASSPPDRAIGYTF. The CDR3 nucleotides read TGTGCCAGCAGTCCCCCGGACAGGGCTATTGGCTACACCTTC.

V and J are TRBV30 and TRBJ2-1; 8 nucleotides line up with TRBD1. The germline CDR1 and CDR2 sequences are GTSNPN and SVGIG (reference sequence). V shed 3 bases and J 9 bases; nucleotides not matched to a gene: 10. The CDR3 is 14 amino acids. CDR3 DNA: TGTGCCTGGAGACCCCAGGGGGCGTTGGCTGAGCAGTTCTTC. The encoded protein is CAWRPQGALAEQFF.

This chain joins TRBV6-5 and TRBJ1-5; TRBD1 aligns across 7 bases. CDR3 length: 13 residues. From germline, CDR1 is MNHEY and CDR2 SVGAGI. CDR3 DNA sequence: TGTGCGACAGGGCCGGATAGCAATCAGCCCCAGCATTTT. It translates to CATGPDSNQPQHF.

About this clone: The same CDR3 also results from other DNA sequences found in this sample. The rearrangement uses TRBV5-6 and TRBJ2-7; 9 bases fit TRBD1. The length of the CDR3 is 15 residues. The junction had 1 base not matched to a gene; V was cut back by 0 bases and J by 0 bases. The V gene's germline CDR1 is SGHDT and CDR2 YYEEEE. This CDR3 reads CASSLVGQGSYEQYF. CDR3 DNA: TGTGCCAGCAGCTTGGTGGGACAGGGCTCCTACGAGCAGTACTTC.

The CDR3 nucleotides read TGTGCCAGCAGCTTGTGGGGAGTCCCAGGCAATGAGCAGTTCTTC. This gives the protein CASSLWGVPGNEQFF. The rearrangement links TRBV5-4 to TRBJ2-1; weak D call: TRBD2 (5 bases). This CDR3 is built from 15 residues. The V gene lost 1 base and the J gene lost 6 bases, with 14 bases spanning the gap. Per the germline V gene, CDR1 is SGHNT and CDR2 is YYREEE (reference sequence).

Concerning this clone itself: Because the CDR3 is missing its conserved closing phenylalanine or tryptophan, this is likely a read error. No DNA is shown, since the ends of the CDR3 on it are uncertain; the CDR3 is the one TCRdb lists. The V gene is TRBV12-3 or TRBV12-4, the J gene TRBJ1-1; the table calls TRBD1, which could not be checked here. The CDR3 contains 12 residues when both ends are counted. The CDR3 loop reads CASSFRSGGQEV.

CDR3 in amino acids: CASSMGLVGPDTQYF. The CDR3 bases are TGTGCCAGTAGTATGGGACTAGTCGGTCCAGATACGCAGTATTTT. The chain is built from TRBV19 and TRBJ2-3; the match to TRBD2 covers 8 bases. V was clipped by 3 bases and J by 4 bases; unmatched bases: 6. CDR1 is LNHDA and CDR2 is SQIVND in the germline V gene (reference sequence). The CDR3 has 15 amino acids.

The chain uses TRBV7-2 and TRBJ1-1, with D uncertain. CDR1 SGHTA and CDR2 FQGNSA come from the germline V gene. V lost 5 bases to trimming and J lost 11 bases, with 18 bases between them. The CDR3 runs to 13 residues. CDR3 sequence: CASSQSETALAFF. DNA for the CDR3: TGTGCCAGCAGCCAAAGTGAAACAGCTTTGGCTTTCTTT.

V usage is TRBV7-2 and J usage is TRBJ2-6, with 7 bases that match TRBD2. In germline, CDR1 is SGHTA, CDR2 FQGNSA. The CDR3 covers 16 residues. The trim removed 3 bases at V and 0 bases at J, leaving 2 bases unmatched. CDR3 DNA: TGTGCCAGCAGCTTGGGGACTAACTCTGGGGCCAACGTCCTGACTTTC. Protein product: CASSLGTNSGANVLTF.

This clone was detected a few times. The chain is built from TRBV15 and TRBJ2-7; TRBD1 matches 7 bases. J gave up 6 bases and V 0 bases, and 11 bases lay outside the gene matches. Germline CDR1 and CDR2: LNHNV and YYDKDF (reference sequence). The CDR3 sequence is 16 residues long. The CDR3 here is CATSRDPTGARGEQYF. The CDR3 nucleotides read TGTGCCACCAGCAGAGACCCAACAGGGGCCCGGGGCGAGCAGTACTTC.

The chain employs TRBV7-9 and TRBJ2-5, with 11 positions matching TRBD2. V shed 0 bases and J 3 bases; nucleotides not matched to a gene: 0. The CDR3 loop spans 15 amino acids. Germline CDR1 reads SEHNR; CDR2 reads FQNEAQ (reference sequence). The CDR3 protein is CASSLAGLAEETQYF. Here the CDR3 DNA reads TGTGCCAGCAGCTTAGCGGGACTAGCGGAAGAGACCCAGTACTTC.

The chain links TRBV2 to TRBJ1-2; 8 nucleotides line up with TRBD1. Germline-derived CDR1 and CDR2 are SNHLY and FYNNEI. CDR3 length: 13 residues. V lost 6 bases and J lost 3; bases outside the gene matches: 3. CDR3 protein: CASSPQGDYGYTF. CDR3 coding DNA: TGTGCCAGCAGCCCACAGGGGGACTATGGCTACACCTTC. Full variable domain (rest looked up from reference TRBV2 and TRBJ1-2): EPEVTQTPSHQVTQMGQEVILRCVPISNHLYFYWYRQILGQKVEFLVSFYNNEISEKSEIFDDQFSVERPDGSNFTLKIRSTKLEDSAMYFCASSPQGDYGYTFGSGTRLTVV.

The chain combines TRBV19 with TRBJ1-1, with 7 nucleotides matching TRBD1. V was clipped by 9 bases and J by 1 base; unmatched bases: 5. CDR3 length: 13 amino acids. Per germline, CDR1 LNHDA and CDR2 SQIVND (reference sequence). CDR3 residues: CASSDRKNTEAFF. CDR3 DNA: TGTGCCAGCTCGGACAGGAAGAACACTGAAGCTTTCTTT.

The gene calls are TRBV19 and TRBJ1-4; 7 positions match TRBD1. J lost 8 bases, V lost 6 bases, and 9 bases had no gene match. CDR1 and CDR2 from the germline V gene are LNHDA and SQIVND (reference sequence). The CDR3 is 14 residues long. DNA of the CDR3: TGTGCCAGTAGACCCAGGGGGGAATTGGAAAAACTGTTTTTT. Encoded protein: CASRPRGELEKLFF.

The chain recombines TRBV6-2 or TRBV6-3 with TRBJ1-1, with TRBD1 as a possible D gene (5 bases). Trimming stripped 2 bases from V and 1 base from J, with 8 bases between. There are 14 residues in the CDR3. Germline assignment: CDR1 MNHEY and CDR2 SVGEGT. The CDR3 reads CASSYPGGNTEAFF. The CDR3 nucleotides read TGTGCCAGCAGTTACCCCGGGGGGAACACTGAAGCTTTCTTT.

This chain links TRBV5-1 with TRBJ2-7; the D gene is possibly TRBD2 (6 bases). With 6 bases removed from V and 0 bases from J, the gap between germline ends came to 13 bases. Per the germline V gene, CDR1 is SGHRS and CDR2 is YFSETQ. CDR3 length: 14 residues. As DNA, the CDR3 is TGCGCCAGCACCCCTGATAGCGGCTCCTACGAGCAGTACTTC. Its protein is CASTPDSGSYEQYF.

The gene calls are TRBV6-4 and TRBJ2-1; 13 bases agree with TRBD2. J gave up 5 bases and V 6 bases, and 4 bases lay outside the gene matches. The V gene's germline CDR1 is MRHNA and CDR2 SNTAGT. This CDR3 spans 15 amino acids. The CDR3 DNA reads TGTGCCAGCAGCAGGGGGACTAGCGGGAACAATGAGCAGTTCTTC. Translation: CASSRGTSGNNEQFF.

The rearrangement uses TRBV5-4 and TRBJ2-7, with 11 bases identical to TRBD2. Germline V gene lookup returns CDR1 SGHNT and CDR2 YYREEE (reference sequence). This CDR3 is 14 amino acids long. The V and J ends lost 2 bases and 7 bases, in that order; junction bases with no gene match: 5. CDR3 sequence (DNA): TGTGCCAGCAGCTTTAGCGGGAGGGCCGGTGAGCAGTACTTC. Amino acid sequence: CASSFSGRAGEQYF. Full variable domain (rest looked up from reference TRBV5-4 and TRBJ2-7): ETGVTQSPTHLIKTRGQQVTLRCSSQSGHNTVSWYQQALGQGPQFIFQYYREEENGRGNFPPRFSGLQFPNYSSELNVNALELDDSALYLCASSFSGRAGEQYFGPGTRLTVT.

CDR3 DNA: TGTGCCTGGAGTGTAGGAGGGACTAACTATGGCTACACCTTC. Residues: CAWSVGGTNYGYTF. The chain has TRBV30 and TRBJ1-2; D unresolved. Per germline, CDR1 GTSNPN and CDR2 SVGIG (reference sequence). V was shortened by 0 bases and J by 0 bases, with 8 bases between the two germline ends. CDR3 length equals 14 residues.

Details on this clone: Within the sample, other DNA sequences also encode this same CDR3. This chain connects TRBV18 to TRBJ2-7; D is ambiguous. There are 12 residues in the CDR3. Trimming left V 3 bases short and J 3 bases short, with 6 bases between. Germline-derived CDR1 and CDR2 are KGHSH and LQKENI. The CDR3 region has the DNA TGTGCCAGCTCACCCGGCGGCTACGAGCAGTACTTC. Translated, it gives CASSPGGYEQYF.

The J gene is TRBJ2-1, the V gene TRBV10-3, with TRBD2 as a possible D gene (6 bases). Germline CDR1 and CDR2: ENHRY and SYGVKD. The CDR3 has 14 amino acids. V was clipped by 0 bases and J by 6 bases, with 9 bases between them. CDR3 loop: CAISESGGFNEQFF. The CDR3 DNA sequence: TGTGCCATCAGTGAGTCGGGGGGATTCAATGAGCAGTTCTTC.

The V gene is TRBV29-1, the J gene TRBJ2-3; the D gene is possibly TRBD2 (7 bases). Germline assignment: CDR1 SQVTM and CDR2 ANQGSEA. With 5 bases removed from V and 6 bases from J, the gap between germline ends came to 24 bases. The CDR3 length is 16 residues. Here the CDR3 DNA reads TGCAGCGTTCCCGCGGAGAGGGGGAGGGCCGCGGATACGCAGTATTTT. Residues: CSVPAERGRAADTQYF.

The CDR3, as DNA: TGTGCCAGCCGGACAGGGAGCGGGGCCAACGTCCTGACTTTC. Its translation is CASRTGSGANVLTF. This chain uses TRBV6-5 with TRBJ2-6; 8 bases are a match to TRBD1. The V segment lost 8 bases and the J segment 4 bases; nucleotides outside the gene matches: 4. This CDR3 comprises 14 residues. From germline, CDR1 is MNHEY and CDR2 SVGAGI.

V and J are TRBV19 and TRBJ2-5; 7 nucleotides match TRBD1. CDR3 length: 14 amino acids. V lost 6 bases and J lost 1; bases outside the gene matches: 5. The germline CDR1 and CDR2 sequences are LNHDA and SQIVND (reference sequence). Written as DNA, the CDR3 is TGTGCCAGTAGCCAGACAGGGATCCAAGAGACCCAGTACTTC. Its protein is CASSQTGIQETQYF.

V usage is TRBV14 and J usage is TRBJ2-1; a weak D match, TRBD2 (5 bases). Per germline, CDR1 SGHDN and CDR2 FVKESK. The CDR3 loop spans 15 amino acids. V gave up 4 bases and J gave up 2 bases, with 12 bases separating them. As DNA, the CDR3 is TGTGCCAGCAGCCGCCAAGGAGGCCCCTACAATGAGCAGTTCTTC. As protein: CASSRQGGPYNEQFF. The full variable domain, in which reference TRBV14 and TRBJ2-1 provide the parts outside the CDR3, is EAGVTQFPSHSVIEKGQTVTLRCDPISGHDNLYWYRRVMGKEIKFLLHFVKESKQDESGMPNNRFLAERTGGTYSTLKVQPAELEDSGVYFCASSRQGGPYNEQFFGPGTRLTVL.